The sequence of this TCR beta chain was determined in a study of regulatory T cells in long-lasting Graves disease. Study in general: The term persistent Graves' disease signified upward of 5 years on antithyroid drugs with positive TSH receptor antibodies.

Both iRepertoire HTBI primers and Arm-PCR of CDR3 regions were used to build the TCR beta libraries. TCRdb re-derived calls from the multiplex PCR reads in MiXCR, one entry per CDR3 protein. Altogether roughly 450,000 distinct CDR3 sequences are present, roughly 22% being singletons, with the ten largest covering around 14%. This clonotype has a handful of counts. As for time point: persistent/refractory GD, antithyroid drugs over 5 years with positive TRAb. Generation of the TCR library employed RNA extracted from PBMCs. This material consisted of peripheral blood mononuclear cells (PBMCs), taken when the disease was refractory, from a patient treated with antithyroid drugs. This sequence originates from a female donor with Graves disease.

CDR3 loop: CASSLVVVANAGELFF. The CDR3, as DNA: TGTGCCAGCAGCTTAGTGGTAGTTGCAAACGCCGGGGAGCTGTTTTTT. The chain has TRBV7-2 and TRBJ2-2; no clear D gene. Germline loops: CDR1 SGHTA, CDR2 FQGNSA. V lost 1 base and J 6 bases, leaving 15 bases between the germline ends. The CDR3 extends over 16 amino acids. Filled out from reference TRBV7-2 and TRBJ2-2, the complete variable domain reads GAGVSQSPSNKVTEKGKDVELRCDPISGHTALYWYRQSLGQGLEFLIYFQGNSAPDKSGLPSDRFSAERTGGSVSTLTIQRTQQEDSAVYLCASSLVVVANAGELFFGEGSRLTVL.